The rows below give T cell receptor beta chains drawn from one sample of a study of OX40 agonist ivuxolimab in advanced cancers. Sequenced by immunoSEQ multiplex PCR; TCRdb stores in-frame clones only, minus some. The table includes tens of thousands of clones, less than 90% detected once. The sample here was CD4+ or CD8+ T cells sorted from blood, taken in a trial of the OX40 agonist ivuxolimab. The receptors derive from an adult with an advanced solid tumor such as melanoma, head and neck, liver or kidney cancer. The CDR3 runs from the conserved cysteine through the conserved F or W. Fields, in order: J gene, clone size, V gene, D gene, CDR3 protein, CDR3 DNA. A D gene is named only where the DNA matches it firmly. For some rows the clone size is stated as once, few or many, or as a class when expanded; others skip it.

>TRBJ2-7|few|TRBV18|TRBD1
CASSLTGGSKEQYF
TGTGCCAGCTCACTTACAGGGGGGTCGAAAGAGCAGTACTTC
>TRBJ2-2|.|TRBV11-2|.
CASSLNWGTGELFF
TGTGCCAGCAGCTTAAACTGGGGCACCGGGGAGCTGTTTTTT
>TRBJ2-1|.|TRBV6-6|.
CASSRGAPSYNEQFF
TGTGCCAGCAGTCGCGGGGCACCCTCCTACAATGAGCAGTTCTTC
>TRBJ1-1|few|TRBV27|.
CASRVRTQGTEAFF
TGTGCCAGCCGAGTACGAACTCAGGGTACTGAAGCTTTCTTT
>TRBJ2-5|.|TRBV29-1|.
CSVDRETQYF
TGCAGCGTTGATAGGGAGACCCAGTACTTC
>TRBJ2-7|.|TRBV28|.
CASSLSTGANYEQYF
TGTGCCAGCAGTTTATCCACCGGGGCCAACTACGAGCAGTACTTC
>TRBJ1-1|.|TRBV28|.
CASSPYRETMNTEAFF
TGTGCCAGCAGTCCCTACAGGGAAACCATGAACACTGAAGCTTTCTTT
>TRBJ1-3|.|TRBV6-1|.
CAIYEGGRGNTIYF
TGTGCCATCTACGAGGGGGGGCGCGGAAACACCATATATTTT
>TRBJ2-5|.|TRBV5-4|TRBD2
CASSSASGVQETQYF
TGTGCCAGCAGCTCGGCTAGCGGGGTACAAGAGACCCAGTACTTC
>TRBJ2-7|.|TRBV7-8|.
CASSPINLGNEQYF
TGTGCCAGCAGCCCAATTAATCTCGGGAACGAGCAGTACTTC
>TRBJ1-5|.|TRBV18|.
CASSHGGRGDNQPQHF
TGTGCCAGCTCCCACGGGGGGCGCGGCGACAATCAGCCCCAGCATTTT